The sequence of this TCR beta chain was determined in a study of control samples from healthy donors and cancer patients. The CDR3 covers 16 residues. V gave up 1 base and J gave up 2 bases, with 13 bases separating them. Germline CDR1 is SNHLY and CDR2 is FYNNEI. Here immunoSEQ multiplex PCR was the method, and the copy in TCRdb shows in-frame clones only, minus some. The sample includes more than 70,000 clones, roughly 89% seen only once; the top ten take over 15%. The rearrangement joins TRBV2 to TRBJ2-3, with D possibly being TRBD1 (5 bases). The sequence was obtained from a man in his sixties with lung cancer. What was sequenced was PBMCs. The DNA for the CDR3 is TGTGCCAGCAGTGAAGGGCGCACAGGTGCCACAGATACGCAGTATTTT. Its translation is CASSEGRTGATDTQYF.